The rows below give T cell receptor beta chains drawn from one sample of a study of blood T cell repertoires in COVID-19. Sequencing used immunoSEQ multiplex PCR; TCRdb keeps in-frame clones, though not all of them. The sample includes 250,000 or so clones, about 82% seen only once; the top ten take approximately 2.1%. Sequencing was carried out using PBMCs or T cells enriched from blood (not recorded which). These receptors came from a woman aged 45-60 years who had recovered from COVID-19. The CDR3 runs from the conserved cysteine through the conserved F or W. A D gene is named only where the DNA matches it firmly. Clone size appears in some rows only: once, few, many, or a class for an expanded clone.

clone_size,j_call,v_call,d_call,cdr3_aa,cdr3_nt
NA,TRBJ1-1,TRBV7-3,NA,CASSLSKNTEAFF,TGTGCCAGCAGCTTATCAAAGAACACTGAAGCTTTCTTT
few,TRBJ2-2,TRBV7-8,NA,CASSLVSWPHGELFF,TGTGCCAGCAGCTTAGTTAGCTGGCCTCACGGGGAGCTGTTTTTT
NA,TRBJ2-7,TRBV9,NA,CASSPGQPLNYEQYF,TGTGCCAGCAGCCCTGGACAGCCCTTAAACTACGAGCAGTACTTC
NA,TRBJ1-1,TRBV30,NA,CAFTRGTAEAFF,TGTGCCTTTACGCGGGGGACCGCTGAAGCTTTCTTT
NA,TRBJ2-7,TRBV25-1,TRBD2,CASSISGSSYEQYF,TGTGCCAGTTCCATTAGCGGGAGTTCCTACGAGCAGTACTTC
NA,TRBJ2-6,TRBV7-3,NA,CASSPQQAGRFSGANVLTF,TGTGCCAGCAGCCCCCAGCAAGCGGGTCGTTTCTCTGGGGCCAACGTCCTGACTTTC
NA,TRBJ2-3,TRBV24-1,TRBD1,CATSDRDRATDTQYF,TGTGCCACCAGTGACCGGGACAGGGCCACAGATACGCAGTATTTT
NA,TRBJ2-3,TRBV2,TRBD1,CATDRDRGTDTQYF,TGTGCCACCGACCGGGACAGGGGCACAGATACGCAGTATTTT
NA,TRBJ2-7,TRBV4-3,NA,CASSQELPGLNYEQYF,TGCGCCAGCAGCCAAGAATTACCGGGACTGAACTACGAGCAGTACTTC
NA,TRBJ1-6,TRBV6-1,NA,CASSEARESPLHF,TGTGCCAGCAGTGAAGCGAGGGAGTCACCCCTCCACTTT
few,TRBJ1-6,TRBV4-1,NA,CASSQDGRGAYNSPLHF,TGCGCCAGCAGCCAAGATGGCAGGGGCGCGTATAATTCACCCCTCCACTTT
NA,TRBJ1-5,TRBV7-9,NA,CASSATQAQPQHF,TGTGCCAGCAGCGCTACGCAGGCTCAGCCCCAGCATTTT
NA,TRBJ1-5,TRBV7-2,NA,CASSLRGSQPQHF,TGTGCCAGCAGCTTACGGGGATCTCAGCCCCAGCATTTT
NA,TRBJ1-4,TRBV7-2,TRBD1,CASSLEGQGYEKLFF,TGTGCCAGCAGCTTAGAGGGACAGGGGTATGAAAAACTGTTTTTT
NA,TRBJ2-2,TRBV4-3,TRBD2,CASSQDASGRAGGELFF,TGCGCCAGCAGCCAAGATGCTAGCGGGAGGGCCGGCGGGGAGCTGTTTTTT
NA,TRBJ2-5,TRBV27,TRBD2,CASSLTLAAYQETQYF,TGTGCCAGCAGTTTAACCCTAGCGGCCTACCAAGAGACCCAGTACTTC
NA,TRBJ2-7,TRBV4-1,TRBD2,CASSQGAGRGSYEQYF,TGCGCCAGCAGCCAAGGGGCCGGGAGGGGCTCCTACGAGCAGTACTTC
NA,TRBJ2-7,TRBV7-9,NA,CASSPGSVTYEQYF,TGTGCCAGCAGCCCCGGTTCGGTCACCTACGAGCAGTACTTC
once,TRBJ1-3,TRBV29-1,TRBD1,CSVDGTGGNTIYF,TGCAGCGTTGATGGGACAGGTGGAAACACCATATATTTT
once,TRBJ2-7,TRBV18,TRBD1,CASSPPGTGGKEQYF,TGTGCCAGCTCACCACCCGGGACAGGGGGGAAAGAGCAGTACTTC
NA,TRBJ1-2,TRBV5-5,NA,CASSLGGVGYTF,TGTGCCAGCAGCCTTGGAGGGGTCGGCTACACCTTC
once,TRBJ2-1,TRBV24-1,TRBD2,CATSEPAGDSYNEQFF,TGTGCCACCAGTGAGCCAGCGGGAGACTCCTACAATGAGCAGTTCTTC
few,TRBJ2-1,TRBV9,TRBD2,CASSVGSGYNEQFF,TGTGCCAGCAGCGTTGGTAGCGGGTACAATGAGCAGTTCTTC
NA,TRBJ2-5,TRBV7-9,TRBD1,CASSRGQQETQYF,TGTGCCAGCAGCCGGGGACAGCAAGAGACCCAGTACTTC
NA,TRBJ2-7,TRBV3-1/TRBV3-2,TRBD2,CASSRTSGLVYEQYF,TGTGCCAGCAGCCGGACTAGCGGACTAGTCTACGAGCAGTACTTC
NA,TRBJ2-7,TRBV15,NA,CATSRGGRFSYEQYF,TGTGCCACCAGCAGGGGGGGACGGTTCTCCTACGAGCAGTACTTC
NA,TRBJ2-7,TRBV23-1,NA,CASSQSSRESSYEQYF,TGCGCCAGCAGTCAATCGAGTAGGGAGAGCTCCTACGAGCAGTACTTC
NA,TRBJ2-7,TRBV28,NA,CASSFLYQLLSYEQYF,TGTGCCAGCAGTTTCCTCTATCAACTCCTTAGCTACGAGCAGTACTTC
NA,TRBJ1-2,TRBV5-1,NA,CASSLSQNNYGYTF,TGCGCCAGCAGCTTGTCTCAGAATAACTATGGCTACACCTTC
NA,TRBJ2-2,TRBV5-1,NA,CASSLGSGISGGELFF,TGCGCCAGCAGCTTGGGGAGCGGCATAAGTGGCGGGGAGCTGTTTTTT
NA,TRBJ2-7,TRBV7-6,NA,CASSPRYRGTYEQYF,TGTGCCAGCAGCCCTAGGTACCGGGGGACCTACGAGCAGTACTTC
NA,TRBJ1-5,TRBV7-2,TRBD1,CASSLEGAGGSPQHF,TGTGCCAGCAGCTTAGAGGGGGCAGGAGGGAGCCCCCAGCATTTT
NA,TRBJ2-3,TRBV19,TRBD2,CASIASTGGSDTQYF,TGTGCCAGTATTGCTTCGACGGGAGGCTCAGATACGCAGTATTTT
NA,TRBJ1-3,TRBV6-2/TRBV6-3,NA,CASSHPDMSSGNTIYF,TGTGCCAGCAGTCACCCGGACATGAGCTCTGGAAACACCATATATTTT
NA,TRBJ2-1,TRBV11-2,TRBD2,CASALASGSPEQFF,TGTGCCAGCGCCCTGGCTAGCGGGAGTCCTGAGCAGTTCTTC
NA,TRBJ2-7,TRBV9,TRBD2,CASSVVSGGAVEQYF,TGTGCCAGCAGCGTAGTGAGCGGGGGGGCAGTCGAGCAGTACTTC
NA,TRBJ2-1,TRBV5-4,NA,CASSREHPFYNEQFF,TGTGCCAGCAGTCGGGAACACCCGTTCTACAATGAGCAGTTCTTC
NA,TRBJ1-6,TRBV10-1,TRBD1,CASKGDRAQSPLHF,TGCGCCAGCAAAGGGGACAGGGCGCAATCACCCCTCCACTTT
NA,TRBJ1-5,TRBV5-1,TRBD1,CASSLDGTDSQPQHF,TGCGCCAGCAGCTTGGATGGGACAGACTCACAGCCCCAGCATTTT
NA,TRBJ1-2,TRBV6-2/TRBV6-3,NA,CASSRQNYGYTF,TGTGCCAGCAGCCGACAGAACTATGGCTACACCTTC